What follows are 21 T cell receptor beta chains derived from one specimen sequenced in a study of blood T cell repertoires in COVID-19. Clones were sequenced by immunoSEQ multiplex PCR, and TCRdb holds only the in-frame ones, with some missing. The table has 400,000 to 500,000 clones, approximately 87% seen once. The sequenced material came from PBMCs or T cells enriched from blood (not recorded which). The source of these receptors is a woman in her forties who had recovered from COVID-19.

V and J are TRBV19 and TRBJ2-5, with D tentatively TRBD2 (6 bases). The V end was cut by 5 bases, the J end by 2 bases, with 18 bases between. This CDR3 is 16 amino acids long. Per germline, CDR1 LNHDA and CDR2 SQIVND (reference sequence). CDR3 DNA sequence: TGTGCCAGTAGTCTCACTAGCATAGGGTTGCAAGAGACCCAGTACTTC. Protein product: CASSLTSIGLQETQYF.

V usage is TRBV6-6 and J usage is TRBJ1-4; a possible D gene is TRBD1 (6 bases). Germline CDR1 and CDR2: MNHNY and SVGAGI (reference sequence). V was trimmed by 4 bases and J by 5 bases, leaving 17 bases between them. This CDR3 spans 16 amino acids. CDR3 coding DNA: TGTGCCAGCAGTTGGATCATCAGGGGCTGGAATGAAAAACTGTTTTTT. Translated, it gives CASSWIIRGWNEKLFF.

The chain carries TRBV19 and TRBJ1-3; no firm D call. V dropped 8 bases and J dropped 0 bases, with 17 bases sitting between them. Germline-derived CDR1 and CDR2 are LNHDA and SQIVND (reference sequence). The CDR3 has 16 residues. This CDR3 reads CASHGLGMTSGNTIYF. The CDR3 nucleotides are TGTGCCAGTCACGGACTCGGAATGACCTCTGGAAACACCATATATTTT.

V usage is TRBV3-1 (or the pseudogene TRBV3-2) and J usage is TRBJ1-1; D remains unclear. Between the trimmed V and J ends, which lost 7 bases and 6 bases, there was a span of 15 bases. This CDR3 comprises 13 residues. Germline CDR1 reads LGHDT; CDR2 reads YNNKEL (reference sequence). The CDR3 loop reads CASTPKYSAEAFF. CDR3 bases: TGTGCCAGCACCCCCAAGTACAGTGCTGAAGCTTTCTTT.

The genes are TRBV9 and TRBJ2-2, with D perhaps TRBD1 (7 bases). V shed 1 base and J shed 1 base, with 8 bases lying between them. The length of the CDR3 is 15 residues. From germline, CDR1 is SGDLS and CDR2 YYNGEE. CDR3 loop: CASSVQGGNTGELFF. Here the CDR3 DNA reads TGTGCCAGCAGCGTACAGGGGGGGAACACCGGGGAGCTGTTTTTT.

This clone appeared a single time. The chain recombines TRBV10-2 with TRBJ2-7; 8 bases align to TRBD1. This CDR3 spans 14 amino acids. Germline trimming cut 6 bases from V and 9 bases from J; bases unmatched to any gene: 13. Germline V gene data show CDR1 as WSHSY and CDR2 as SAAADI. CDR3 DNA sequence: TGCGCCAGCAGCCTCCGGGACAGGAACTTTCTGCAGTACTTC. This sequence encodes CASSLRDRNFLQYF.

V gene TRBV23-1 combines with J gene TRBJ1-1, with D possibly TRBD1 on 6 matching bases. TRBV23-1 counts as an open reading frame of uncertain function. CDR3 length: 19 residues. The V end was cut by 9 bases, the J end by 0 bases, with 29 bases between. The CDR3 loop reads CARRFVGSRDKKMNTEAFF. The CDR3 region has the DNA TGCGCCAGACGCTTCGTGGGGAGCCGGGACAAAAAAATGAACACTGAAGCTTTCTTT.

The rearrangement links TRBV21-1 to TRBJ1-4; the table's D call TRBD1 went unverified against the DNA. TRBV21-1 is classified as a pseudogene. The CDR3 spans 18 residues. The CDR3 DNA sequence: TGTGCCAGCAGCGATCGGGACAGGGCTATCACTATTAATGAAAAACTGTTTTTT. Its translation is CASSDRDRAITINEKLFF.

The gene calls are TRBV7-2 and TRBJ2-5, with TRBD2 as a possible D gene (6 bases). The CDR3 length is 13 residues. Germline values: CDR1 SGHTA, CDR2 FQGNSA. V was clipped by 5 bases and J by 2 bases, with 9 bases between them. The DNA for the CDR3 is TGTGCCAGCAGCCCCGGGACTCAAGAGACCCAGTACTTC. Its protein product is CASSPGTQETQYF. Using reference TRBV7-2 and TRBJ2-5 for the parts outside the CDR3, the full variable domain is GAGVSQSPSNKVTEKGKDVELRCDPISGHTALYWYRQSLGQGLEFLIYFQGNSAPDKSGLPSDRFSAERTGGSVSTLTIQRTQQEDSAVYLCASSPGTQETQYFGPGTRLLVL.

The rearrangement uses TRBV3-1 (or the pseudogene TRBV3-2) and TRBJ2-5, with 9 bases fitting TRBD1. The junction had 10 bases not matched to a gene; V was cut back by 1 base and J by 7 bases. Germline V gene lookup returns CDR1 LGHDT and CDR2 YNNKEL (reference sequence). The CDR3 contains 16 residues. This CDR3 reads CASSQVRTGAGSTQYF. The CDR3 region has the DNA TGTGCCAGCAGCCAAGTTAGGACAGGGGCAGGGTCGACCCAGTACTTC.

The chain employs TRBV6-5 and TRBJ1-3; 9 bases line up with TRBD1. The V gene end was trimmed by 7 bases and the J gene end by 2 bases; junction bases not matched to a gene: 3. Germline lookup yields CDR1 MNHEY and CDR2 SVGAGI. The CDR3 consists of 14 residues. The DNA of the CDR3 is TGTGCCAGCAACCGGGACAGGGCTGGAAACACCATATATTTT. This encodes CASNRDRAGNTIYF.

To note about this clone: Additional DNA sequences in this sample encode the identical CDR3. This chain links TRBV27 with TRBJ1-2; a possible D gene is TRBD1 (5 bases). Trimming pared 6 bases from V and 4 bases from J, leaving 9 bases between. This CDR3 has 12 amino acids. Germline V lookup: CDR1 MNHEY, CDR2 SMNVEV (reference sequence). The CDR3 DNA follows: TGTGCCAGCAGGGGGGGAGGCTATGGCTACACCTTC. Translation gives CASRGGGYGYTF.

The chain has TRBV11-2 and TRBJ1-1; 9 bases map to TRBD1. Germline CDR1 reads SGHAT; CDR2 reads FQNNGV. This CDR3 region has 16 residues. Losses at the gene ends were 4 bases for V and 3 bases for J; bases not matched to a gene: 9. The CDR3 nucleotides are TGTGCCAGCAGCTCCGGGACAGGGTTTTTGGACACTGAAGCTTTCTTT. This gives the protein CASSSGTGFLDTEAFF.

V is TRBV25-1 and J is TRBJ1-1; no definite D call. The CDR3 covers 11 residues. The V end was cut by 5 bases, the J end by 5 bases, with 6 bases between. Germline V lookup: CDR1 MGHDK, CDR2 SYGVNS. The chain's CDR3 is CASSIGTEAFF. CDR3 in DNA: TGTGCCAGCAGTATCGGGACTGAAGCTTTCTTT.

The genes are TRBV18 and TRBJ2-7; maybe TRBD2 (6 bases). Germline values: CDR1 KGHSH, CDR2 LQKENI. V shed 2 bases and J shed 0 bases, with 8 bases lying between them. CDR3 length equals 14 residues. This CDR3 is CASSPSGYSYEQYF. CDR3 sequence (DNA): TGTGCCAGCTCACCAAGCGGGTACTCCTACGAGCAGTACTTC.

This chain uses TRBV6-2 or TRBV6-3 with TRBJ2-7, with TRBD1 identical over 7 bases. V dropped 6 bases and J dropped 0; count of bases not matched to a gene: 5. Per germline, CDR1 MNHEY and CDR2 SVGEGT. This CDR3 region has 14 residues. CDR3 loop: CASSPDRASYEQYF. In DNA form, the CDR3 reads TGTGCCAGCAGCCCCGACAGGGCCTCCTACGAGCAGTACTTC.

This clone appeared once. The J gene is TRBJ1-2, the V gene TRBV29-1, with 9 bases fitting TRBD1. This CDR3 contains 14 residues. Germline V CDR1 and CDR2: SQVTM, ANQGSEA. J was trimmed by 8 bases and V by 5 bases; bases with no gene match: 12. The CDR3 DNA follows: TGCAGCGTTCCTCCCCCGGGACAGGGCGGGGGCTACACCTTC. The encoded protein is CSVPPPGQGGGYTF.

The rearrangement links TRBV3-1 (or the pseudogene TRBV3-2) to TRBJ2-1, with TRBD2 identical over 8 bases. The germline V gene has CDR1 LGHDT and CDR2 YNNKEL (reference sequence). The CDR3 is made up of 14 amino acids. V shed 4 bases and J 8 bases; nucleotides not matched to a gene: 7. As DNA, the CDR3 is TGTGCCAGCAGCCGTGAGCGGGAGTGGGATGAGCAGTTCTTC. The encoded protein is CASSREREWDEQFF.

This clone was detected once. This chain joins TRBV11-2 and TRBJ1-2; D is ambiguous. The CDR3 is 14 amino acids. Germline V gives CDR1 SGHAT, CDR2 FQNNGV. The ends were cut back, 5 bases at V and 0 bases at J, with 10 bases in the middle. The CDR3 DNA reads as TGTGCCAGCAGCGAATGGCTCTCTAACTATGGCTACACCTTC. Residues: CASSEWLSNYGYTF.

The V and J genes are TRBV5-1 and TRBJ2-7, with 7 bases lining up with TRBD1. V was pared by 5 bases and J by 2 bases, with 10 bases of the junction left unmatched. Germline CDR1 SGHRS, CDR2 YFSETQ. The CDR3 has 15 residues. The CDR3 here is CASSSGDQGAYEQYF. The CDR3 DNA is TGCGCCAGCAGTTCCGGGGACCAGGGGGCCTACGAGCAGTACTTC.

The chain couples TRBV19 to TRBJ1-1; 9 bases are shared with TRBD1. The CDR3 covers 17 residues. Germline loops: CDR1 LNHDA, CDR2 SQIVND (reference sequence). V dropped 5 bases and J dropped 2; count of bases not matched to a gene: 12. The CDR3 reads CASSRSRSQGANTEAFF. CDR3 DNA: TGTGCCAGTAGTCGTAGCCGGTCACAGGGGGCTAACACTGAAGCTTTCTTT.